A single sample is the source of the 15 T cell receptor beta chains below, sequenced in a study of blood T cell repertoires in COVID-19. The method was immunoSEQ multiplex PCR; TCRdb's version includes in-frame clones alone and lacks a portion of them. The profile shows 200,000 or so clones, roughly four fifths of them singletons. The sequencing input was peripheral blood. These receptors originate from a woman aged 40 to 50 with acute or convalescent COVID-19.

The V call is TRBV13, the J call TRBJ2-7; D not resolved. V was clipped by 0 bases and J by 5 bases, with 14 bases between them. Germline V gives CDR1 PRHDT, CDR2 FYEKMQ (reference sequence). The CDR3 runs 15 residues. In DNA form, the CDR3 reads TGTGCCAGCAGCTTAGGCGCGGCGAATACCGACGAGCAGTACTTC. Protein: CASSLGAANTDEQYF.

A word on this clone: Other DNA variants within this sample encode the same CDR3. The chain carries TRBV12-3 or TRBV12-4 and TRBJ1-2; TRBD1 might be the D (5 bases). The CDR3 is 12 amino acids. Deletions cut 3 bases from V and 7 bases from J, with 9 bases between. As DNA, the CDR3 is TGTGCCAGCAGTTTGGCAGGGCGTGGCTACACCTTC. This translates into CASSLAGRGYTF.

The chain links TRBV18 to TRBJ1-4; 8 nucleotides match TRBD1. CDR1 and CDR2 (germline): KGHSH, LQKENI. V lost 3 bases to trimming and J lost 8 bases; unmatched junction nucleotides: 5. This CDR3 is 14 amino acids long. The CDR3: CASSPAGQGEKLFF. CDR3 bases: TGTGCCAGCTCACCCGCAGGACAGGGCGAAAAACTGTTTTTT.

V is TRBV7-6 and J is TRBJ2-1, with D hard to call. Germline V lookup: CDR1 SGHVS, CDR2 FNYEAQ. V lost 1 base, J lost 0 bases, and 7 bases lay in between. This CDR3 region has 15 residues. The CDR3 loop is CASSLDSGSYNEQFF. CDR3 sequence (DNA): TGTGCCAGCAGCTTAGATTCAGGCTCCTACAATGAGCAGTTCTTC.

The V and J genes are TRBV27 and TRBJ2-1; D uncertain. CDR3 length equals 16 residues. Trimming took off 4 bases at V and 7 bases at J, with 20 bases between the two ends. Germline-derived CDR1 and CDR2 are MNHEY and SMNVEV (reference sequence). The CDR3 bases are TGTGCCAGCAGTTCCTCTGCCCTCCGCAGAATGAATGAGCAGTTCTTC. It codes for CASSSSALRRMNEQFF.

The chain has TRBV19 and TRBJ1-1, with a tentative D call TRBD1 (6 bases). The CDR3 sequence is 15 residues long. Trimming shortened V by 9 bases and J by 3 bases, and 20 bases separated the two germline ends. Germline loops: CDR1 LNHDA, CDR2 SQIVND (reference sequence). The CDR3 sequence: CASTRSYRVDTEAFF. The DNA of the CDR3 is TGTGCCAGCACCCGATCTTACAGGGTTGACACTGAAGCTTTCTTT.

The rearrangement links TRBV7-3 to TRBJ2-3; D is unclear. Trimming shortened V by 2 bases and J by 4 bases, and 4 bases separated the two germline ends. Per the germline V gene, CDR1 is SGHTA and CDR2 is FQGTGA. The CDR3 has 12 residues. In nucleotides, the CDR3 is TGTGCCAGCAGCTTAGTCTCAGATACGCAGTATTTT. Protein sequence: CASSLVSDTQYF.

About this clone itself: This CDR3 is also generated by other DNA sequences in the sample. The CDR3 spells CASSKQGDNEQFF. As DNA, the CDR3 is TGCGCCAGCAGTAAACAGGGCGACAATGAGCAGTTCTTC. V and J are TRBV5-1 and TRBJ2-1; TRBD1 might be the D (6 bases). The CDR3 runs to 13 residues. Germline V gene lookup returns CDR1 SGHRS and CDR2 YFSETQ. Between the trimmed V and J ends, which lost 5 bases and 5 bases, there was a span of 11 bases.

The rearrangement joins TRBV20-1 to TRBJ1-4; a possible D gene is TRBD1 (5 bases). Germline loops: CDR1 DFQATT, CDR2 SNEGSKA (reference sequence). The V and J ends lost 3 bases and 7 bases respectively, with 6 bases between them. The CDR3 spans 11 residues. CDR3 coding DNA: TGCAGTGCTAGTAGGGGTGAAAAACTGTTTTTT. Translated, it gives CSASRGEKLFF.

The chain couples TRBV27 to TRBJ2-7; 8 bases fit TRBD1. The trim removed 6 bases at V and 6 bases at J, leaving 13 bases unmatched. The CDR3 is made up of 15 amino acids. Germline loops: CDR1 MNHEY, CDR2 SMNVEV (reference sequence). The CDR3 spells CASSPGQGRTGEQYF. The DNA of the CDR3 is TGTGCCAGCAGCCCCGGACAGGGAAGGACTGGCGAGCAGTACTTC.

The CDR3 sequence is CSVGNRGLAGELFF. In DNA form, the CDR3 reads TGCAGCGTTGGGAACAGGGGGCTGGCCGGGGAGCTGTTTTTT. The chain links TRBV29-1 to TRBJ2-2, with TRBD1 matching over 9 bases. The germline V gene encodes CDR1 SQVTM and CDR2 ANQGSEA. With 4 bases clipped from V and 6 bases from J, the junction kept 6 bases outside the gene matches. The CDR3 has 14 amino acids.

The genes are TRBV27 and TRBJ2-7; TRBD2 agrees at 7 bases. Trimming at V came to 4 bases and at J to 3 bases, leaving 9 bases not matched to a gene. The CDR3 sequence is 15 residues long. Germline assignment: CDR1 MNHEY and CDR2 SMNVEV (reference sequence). The DNA of the CDR3 is TGTGCCAGCAGTTCCCTAGCGGAGACTAACTACGAGCAGTACTTC. Translated, it gives CASSSLAETNYEQYF.

This rearrangement joins TRBV11-2 to TRBJ2-1; 12 nucleotides line up with TRBD2. This CDR3 is 16 amino acids long. CDR1 and CDR2 (germline): SGHAT, FQNNGV. With 7 bases clipped from V and 3 bases from J, the junction kept 7 bases outside the gene matches. The CDR3 bases are TGTGCCAGCAAAAAGAGACTAGCGGGGGACTACAATGAGCAGTTCTTC. Translating gives CASKKRLAGDYNEQFF. The full variable domain, completed using reference TRBV11-2 and TRBJ2-1, is EAGVAQSPRYKIIEKRQSVAFWCNPISGHATLYWYQQILGQGPKLLIQFQNNGVVDDSQLPKDRFSAERLKGVDSTLKIQPAKLEDSAVYLCASKKRLAGDYNEQFFGPGTRLTVL.

This clone was detected once. The genes are TRBV3-1 (or the pseudogene TRBV3-2) and TRBJ2-1; TRBD2 might be the D (5 bases). This CDR3 contains 17 residues. V was trimmed by 4 bases and J by 4 bases, leaving 20 bases between them. CDR1 is LGHDT and CDR2 is YNNKEL in the germline V gene (reference sequence). The CDR3 sequence is CASSPPFVALDYNEQFF. CDR3 in DNA: TGTGCCAGCAGCCCCCCCTTCGTAGCGCTAGATTACAATGAGCAGTTCTTC.

The chain carries TRBV6-5 and TRBJ2-5; 12 bases align to TRBD2. CDR1 is MNHEY and CDR2 is SVGAGI in the germline V gene. Trimming took 5 bases from V and 4 from J; bases not matched to a gene: 5. The CDR3 sequence is 15 residues long. CDR3 sequence (DNA): TGTGCCAGCAGTACTACTAGCGGGAGGCGAGAGACCCAGTACTTC. Translating it yields CASSTTSGRRETQYF.